This T cell receptor beta chain is from a study of tumor T cells in aggressive B-cell lymphoma. This clone was found once. CDR3 length: 15 amino acids. Germline V CDR1 and CDR2: MNHEY, SMNVEV (reference sequence). V was clipped by 1 base and J by 5 bases; unmatched bases: 2. Clones were read by immunoSEQ multiplex PCR, and TCRdb kept only the in-frame ones, dropping some. The sample has about 3,900 clones, over 70% seen once. The chain recombines TRBV27 with TRBJ1-4; 9 nucleotides line up with TRBD1. Source material: tumor tissue. This TCR derives from an adult with diffuse large B cell lymphoma. CDR3 nucleotide sequence: TGTGCCAGCAGTTTATGGGGGACAGGGAATGAAAAACTGTTTTTT. The encoded protein is CASSLWGTGNEKLFF.